The sequence of this T cell receptor beta chain was determined in a study of blood T cell repertoires in COVID-19. Those who participated ranged in age from roughly 18 to 100 years and resided in about 24 US areas. Researchers sorted participants into cohorts using their self-reported clinical history. Before being deemed recovered, Cohort 3 donors had two negative PCRs, clearance, or symptom resolution. The CDR3 has 13 amino acids. Germline CDR1 reads WSHSY; CDR2 reads SAAADI. The V gene lost 6 bases and the J gene lost 8 bases, with 16 bases spanning the gap. Only in-frame clones appear in the TCRdb table, and some are missing; sequencing was by immunoSEQ multiplex PCR. The sample yields approximately 200,000 clones, over 75% seen once.

Specimen: PBMCs or T cells enriched from blood (not recorded which). The chain couples TRBV10-2 to TRBJ1-2; weak D call: TRBD1 (6 bases). The receptor was derived from a man aged 40-49 years who had recovered from COVID-19. The CDR3 loop is CASSFTGYEGYTF. The CDR3 bases are TGCGCCAGCAGCTTCACAGGGTATGAAGGCTACACCTTC.